This TCR beta chain was found in a study of cytomegalovirus exposure and HLA in healthy donors. Study outcomes and limitations: In an earlier analysis, about 87% or about 30%: the productive usage of most TCR beta V segments. Rare sequences made up most TCRs, while some public TCRs were found in many donors. Researchers reportedly found TCR beta sequences accurately predicted most subjects' HLA-A and HLA-B alleles. Most likely, a cluster of highly shared sequence variants arose as a sequencing artifact.

Researchers ran the PCR with 60 Vbeta and 13 Jbeta primers. The assay was immunoSEQ multiplex PCR, and TCRdb's table has in-frame clones only and misses some. The sample includes fewer than 65,000 clones, over 75% seen only once; the top ten take about 1.5%. As regards this clone: Its antigen is not known.

The receptor was isolated from a young man in good health and CMV-seronegative. What was sequenced was PBMCs.

The CDR3 sequence is CASRPRQLNTEAFF. The CDR3 DNA is TGTGCCAGCAGACCACGACAGCTGAACACTGAAGCTTTCTTT. The chain is built from TRBV28 and TRBJ1-1; D is perhaps TRBD1 (5 bases). Germline CDR1 reads MDHEN; CDR2 reads SYDVKM. The CDR3 spans 14 residues. Trimming cost V 6 bases and J 0 bases, with 11 bases left between them.